These 18 T cell receptor beta chains were all obtained from the same sample, sequenced in a study of blood T cell repertoires in COVID-19. The table came from immunoSEQ multiplex PCR; TCRdb's copy has only in-frame clones and leaves some out. The table includes fewer than 250,000 clones, about nine tenths detected once. Sample: peripheral blood. These receptors originate from a man between 25 and 39 years old with COVID-19, enrolled during active disease.

The rearrangement joins TRBV29-1 to TRBJ1-5, with D possibly being TRBD1 (5 bases). V was trimmed by 4 bases and J by 3 bases, leaving 10 bases between them. The V gene's germline CDR1 is SQVTM and CDR2 ANQGSEA. This CDR3 region has 13 residues. Here the CDR3 DNA reads TGCAGCGTTGGGCAGGGAAACAATCAGCCCCAGCATTTT. This translates into CSVGQGNNQPQHF.

The chain links TRBV19 to TRBJ1-5; D ambiguous. V was pared by 9 bases and J by 0 bases, with 18 bases between. The CDR3 runs to 16 residues. Germline V gene sequence: CDR1 LNHDA, CDR2 SQIVND (reference sequence). The chain's CDR3 is CASHRTGDYSNQPQHF. In DNA form, the CDR3 reads TGTGCCAGCCACCGCACGGGCGACTATAGCAATCAGCCCCAGCATTTT.

The CDR3 is CASSFAGQNTEAFF. The CDR3 DNA reads as TGTGCCAGTAGTTTTGCAGGGCAGAACACTGAAGCTTTCTTT. The chain has TRBV19 and TRBJ1-1; a weak D match, TRBD1 (5 bases). The CDR3 extends over 14 amino acids. Trimming removed 5 bases at V and 1 base at J, with 11 bases between. From germline, CDR1 is LNHDA and CDR2 SQIVND (reference sequence).

The chain links TRBV6-2 or TRBV6-3 to TRBJ2-7; 8 bases align to TRBD2. Germline loops: CDR1 MNHEY, CDR2 SVGEGT. The length of the CDR3 is 17 residues. The V segment lost 2 bases and the J segment 3 bases; nucleotides outside the gene matches: 12. CDR3 sequence (DNA): TGTGCCAGCAGTTACCTAGCGGGCCAAGAGATTCACTACGAGCAGTACTTC. It encodes CASSYLAGQEIHYEQYF.

This chain links TRBV7-2 with TRBJ1-1; the D gene is possibly TRBD1 (5 bases). CDR1 SGHTA and CDR2 FQGNSA come from the germline V gene. Deletions cut 5 bases from V and 4 bases from J, with 14 bases between. This CDR3 spans 14 amino acids. The CDR3 DNA is TGTGCCAGCAGCCCAACAGGTATTAGCACTGAAGCTTTCTTT. The encoded protein is CASSPTGISTEAFF.

The chain employs TRBV18 and TRBJ2-5; D perhaps matches TRBD2 (6 bases). This CDR3 contains 13 residues. From germline, CDR1 is KGHSH and CDR2 LQKENI. Trimming removed 3 bases from V and 4 bases from J, with 9 bases in between. The CDR3, as DNA: TGTGCCAGCTCACCCCAGGAGGGAGAGACCCAGTACTTC. This codes for CASSPQEGETQYF.

V gene TRBV11-3 combines with J gene TRBJ2-2, with 7 bases identical to TRBD1. CDR3 length: 14 amino acids. CDR1 and CDR2 (germline): SGHNT, YENEEA. V gave up 5 bases and J gave up 4 bases; unmatched junction bases: 4. CDR3 amino acids: CASSQGQSTGELFF. The CDR3 DNA sequence: TGTGCCAGCAGCCAGGGACAGAGCACCGGGGAGCTGTTTTTT.

There are a few counts of this clone. This chain uses TRBV29-1 with TRBJ1-2; TRBD1 matches 9 bases. CDR3 length equals 13 residues. Looked up from germline, CDR1 is SQVTM and CDR2 is ANQGSEA. Germline trimming cut 7 bases from V and 4 bases from J; bases unmatched to any gene: 7. CDR3 bases: TGCAGCGCCGCGACAGGGGGAGTCTATGGCTACACCTTC. It translates to CSAATGGVYGYTF.

This clone was counted a few times. The V gene is TRBV19, the J gene TRBJ1-1, with a possible D match to TRBD1 (6 bases). The CDR3 runs 18 residues. V was clipped by 6 bases and J by 0 bases, with 23 bases between them. The V gene's germline CDR1 is LNHDA and CDR2 SQIVND (reference sequence). CDR3 DNA sequence: TGTGCCAGTAGCGAAGGTGGACAGCCCTATCCCCTGAACACTGAAGCTTTCTTT. It translates to CASSEGGQPYPLNTEAFF.

CDR3 loop: CASSLLSGGLSGELFF. The CDR3 bases are TGTGCCAGCAGCTTACTTAGCGGGGGGCTCTCCGGGGAGCTGTTTTTT. The chain is built from TRBV5-4 and TRBJ2-2; 10 nucleotides match TRBD2. Unmatched junction bases numbered 7, after V lost 2 bases and J lost 6 bases. Looked up from germline, CDR1 is SGHNT and CDR2 is YYREEE (reference sequence). The CDR3 runs to 16 residues.

The V call is TRBV27, the J call TRBJ2-7, with TRBD2 matching 8 bases. J gave up 2 bases and V 5 bases, and 8 bases lay outside the gene matches. The CDR3 runs to 15 residues. The germline gives CDR1 MNHEY, CDR2 SMNVEV (reference sequence). The CDR3 protein is CASSPRGLDPYEQYF. DNA for the CDR3: TGTGCCAGCAGTCCCCGGGGACTAGATCCCTACGAGCAGTACTTC.

This clone was seen only a few times. DNA for the CDR3: TGTGCCAGTCAGAGGGTCGGTGAAGCTTTCTTT. It yields the protein CASQRVGEAFF. The J gene is TRBJ1-1, the V gene TRBV25-1; no clear D. This CDR3 has 11 residues. The V end lost 9 bases, the J end lost 7 bases, and 12 bases lay between the germline ends. Germline loops: CDR1 MGHDK, CDR2 SYGVNS.

The rearrangement links TRBV30 to TRBJ2-1; D is undetermined. CDR1 and CDR2 from the germline V gene are GTSNPN and SVGIG (reference sequence). This CDR3 has 10 amino acids. Trimming removed 2 bases at V and 7 bases at J, with 3 bases between. This CDR3 is CAWSRNEQFF. As DNA, the CDR3 is TGTGCCTGGAGTCGTAATGAGCAGTTCTTC.

This clone was counted only a few times. The chain couples TRBV6-9 to TRBJ1-1; a possible D gene is TRBD1 (5 bases). The CDR3 totals 14 residues. Looked up from germline, CDR1 is MNHGY and CDR2 is SVAAGI. V lost 4 bases, J lost 3 bases, and 12 bases lay in between. Here the CDR3 reads CASSSREVHTEAFF. CDR3 bases: TGTGCCAGCAGTTCCAGGGAGGTGCACACTGAAGCTTTCTTT.

A single count supports this clone. The rearrangement links TRBV19 to TRBJ1-3; D remains unclear. Per the germline V gene, CDR1 is LNHDA and CDR2 is SQIVND (reference sequence). The CDR3 spans 13 residues. V lost 7 bases to trimming and J lost 4 bases, with 11 bases between them. Here the CDR3 reads CASTEAPGNTIYF. In DNA form, the CDR3 reads TGTGCCAGTACTGAGGCCCCGGGAAACACCATATATTTT.

The chain recombines TRBV3-1 (or the pseudogene TRBV3-2) with TRBJ2-5, with 10 bases that match TRBD1. Trimming took 7 bases from V and 7 from J; bases not matched to a gene: 6. Looked up from germline, CDR1 is LGHDT and CDR2 is YNNKEL (reference sequence). The CDR3 spans 13 residues. The CDR3 spells CASNHRTGGTQYF. The CDR3 DNA is TGTGCCAGCAACCATCGGACAGGGGGGACCCAGTACTTC.

This rearrangement joins TRBV19 to TRBJ1-1; D may be TRBD1 (6 bases). The V gene's germline CDR1 is LNHDA and CDR2 SQIVND (reference sequence). The CDR3 covers 12 residues. V lost 9 bases to trimming and J lost 8 bases, with 16 bases between them. The CDR3 loop is CASKPRTAEAFF. The CDR3 region has the DNA TGTGCCAGCAAACCACGGACAGCCGAAGCTTTCTTT.

This rearrangement joins TRBV19 to TRBJ2-7; TRBD2 agrees at 12 bases. The length of the CDR3 is 15 residues. Germline V gene lookup returns CDR1 LNHDA and CDR2 SQIVND (reference sequence). V was pared by 3 bases and J by 2 bases, with 2 bases of the junction left unmatched. The CDR3 DNA follows: TGTGCCAGTAGTATTGGACTAGCGGGGACCTACGAGCAGTACTTC. This encodes CASSIGLAGTYEQYF.